A selection of T cell receptor beta chains follows, all from one sample in a study of blood T cell repertoires in COVID-19. Sequencing used immunoSEQ multiplex PCR; TCRdb keeps in-frame clones, though not all of them. The table records under 300,000 clones, around 85% of them present only once. Sequencing used peripheral blood. The receptors originated from a human donor with COVID-19, enrolled during active disease. The donor label of this sample is uncertain. Both conserved end residues are part of each CDR3. The D gene is left open where the match is weak. Clone size is given for some rows only: seen once, a few or many times, or a class if the clone is expanded.

D	size	V	J	CDR3	DNA
TRBD1	.	TRBV5-5	TRBJ1-2	CASSPQGGIGYGYTF	TGTGCCAGCAGCCCCCAGGGGGGTATCGGCTATGGCTACACCTTC
.	.	TRBV6-5	TRBJ1-5	CASTADSYSNQPQHF	TGTGCCAGCACCGCGGACAGTTATAGCAATCAGCCCCAGCATTTT
TRBD2	.	TRBV7-6	TRBJ2-5	CASSLLLAGKETQYF	TGTGCCAGCAGCTTATTGCTAGCGGGAAAAGAGACCCAGTACTTC
.	.	TRBV20-1	TRBJ2-1	CAPTRYNEQFF	TGCGCCCCCACCAGGTACAATGAGCAGTTCTTC
TRBD2	.	TRBV5-1	TRBJ2-3	CASNPGGVLSTDTQYF	TGCGCCAGCAATCCGGGAGGGGTTTTAAGCACAGATACGCAGTATTTT
TRBD1	.	TRBV30	TRBJ1-2	CAWSPRQGYTF	TGTGCCTGGAGTCCCCGACAGGGTTACACCTTC
.	.	TRBV9	TRBJ2-5	CASSVQGNYQETQYF	TGTGCCAGCAGCGTACAGGGTAACTACCAAGAGACCCAGTACTTC
.	.	TRBV28	TRBJ1-1	CASSFAGNTEAFF	TGTGCCAGCAGTTTCGCGGGGAACACTGAAGCTTTCTTT
TRBD2	.	TRBV7-8	TRBJ2-5	CASSLEAGAGETQYF	TGTGCCAGCAGCTTGGAAGCGGGAGCGGGGGAGACCCAGTACTTC
TRBD1	.	TRBV7-2	TRBJ1-2	CASSLPTGGAEGYTF	TGTGCCAGCAGCTTACCAACAGGGGGCGCCGAAGGCTACACCTTC
TRBD1	few	TRBV10-1	TRBJ1-1	CASSESRQGTEAFF	TGCGCCAGCAGTGAGTCTAGACAGGGAACTGAAGCTTTCTTT
TRBD2	many	TRBV19	TRBJ2-2	CASNGLASITGELFF	TGTGCCAGTAACGGACTAGCGAGCATCACCGGGGAGCTGTTTTTT
TRBD2	.	TRBV5-1	TRBJ2-7	CASSRHRSTSGSDEQYF	TGCGCCAGCAGCAGGCACCGATCGACTAGCGGGAGTGACGAGCAGTACTTC
TRBD1	.	TRBV9	TRBJ1-2	CASSVAGGYGYTF	TGTGCCAGCAGCGTAGCAGGGGGTTATGGCTACACCTTC
TRBD1	.	TRBV5-1	TRBJ1-4	CASSLEQGDHEKLFF	TGCGCCAGCAGCTTGGAACAGGGGGATCATGAAAAACTGTTTTTT
TRBD2	.	TRBV4-1	TRBJ2-1	CASSQDDGGRGYNEQFF	TGCGCCAGCAGCCAAGACGACGGCGGGAGGGGTTACAATGAGCAGTTCTTC
TRBD1	.	TRBV6-5	TRBJ2-7	CASSYTGAHLKSEQYF	TGTGCCAGCAGTTACACAGGGGCTCACCTTAAATCCGAGCAGTACTTC
.	.	TRBV11-2	TRBJ2-3	CASSLNRGISTDTQYF	TGTGCCAGCAGCTTAAATAGGGGCATAAGCACAGATACGCAGTATTTT
TRBD1	.	TRBV5-1	TRBJ1-3	CASSLGTGFSGNTIYF	TGCGCCAGCAGCTTAGGGACAGGCTTCTCTGGAAACACCATATATTTT
.	.	TRBV5-1	TRBJ1-4	CASSLEGRWGEKLFF	TGCGCCAGCAGCTTGGAGGGGCGTTGGGGCGAAAAACTGTTTTTT
.	.	TRBV5-4	TRBJ2-5	CASSFPDRSETQYF	TGTGCCAGCAGCTTCCCAGACAGATCGGAGACCCAGTACTTC
TRBD2	.	TRBV28	TRBJ2-2	CASSDFLGLAGGPGTGELFF	TGTGCCAGCAGCGACTTCCTTGGACTAGCGGGAGGGCCGGGCACCGGGGAGCTGTTTTTT
.	.	TRBV3-1/TRBV3-2	TRBJ1-2	CASSQSGVSGYTF	TGTGCCAGCAGCCAATCAGGGGTCAGCGGCTACACCTTC
.	.	TRBV30	TRBJ1-1	CACPRESVDEAFF	TGTGCCTGCCCTCGGGAGTCGGTAGATGAAGCTTTCTTT
TRBD1	.	TRBV7-9	TRBJ1-4	CASSLDRGTNEKLFF	TGTGCCAGCAGCCTCGACAGGGGCACTAATGAAAAACTGTTTTTT
.	.	TRBV2	TRBJ2-1	CASLGAVGTSGPGRQFF	TGTGCCAGCCTAGGGGCGGTAGGGACCTCGGGACCCGGGAGGCAGTTCTTC
TRBD1	.	TRBV6-5	TRBJ1-2	CASSLGTANYGYTF	TGTGCCAGCAGCCTCGGGACAGCTAACTATGGCTACACCTTC
TRBD1	.	TRBV27	TRBJ2-5	CASSLGDRGETQYF	TGTGCCAGCAGTTTAGGAGACAGGGGTGAGACCCAGTACTTC
.	once	TRBV10-3	TRBJ2-5	CAIRGQDQETQYF	TGTGCCATTCGCGGGCAGGACCAAGAGACCCAGTACTTC
.	.	TRBV19	TRBJ1-5	CASSPHSPGNQPQHF	TGTGCCAGTAGTCCACACAGTCCGGGCAATCAGCCCCAGCATTTT
.	.	TRBV6-5	TRBJ2-3	CATIPGRSSTDTQYF	TGTGCCACAATCCCAGGGCGCTCTAGCACAGATACGCAGTATTTT
TRBD1	.	TRBV18	TRBJ1-1	CASSPNVAGQGDTEAFF	TGTGCCAGCTCACCAAATGTAGCGGGACAGGGTGACACTGAAGCTTTCTTT
TRBD1	.	TRBV7-2	TRBJ2-7	CASSTETGGFYEQYF	TGTGCCAGCAGCACCGAAACAGGGGGATTCTACGAGCAGTACTTC
.	.	TRBV20-1	TRBJ2-5	CSATLQETQYF	TGCAGTGCTACCCTCCAAGAGACCCAGTACTTC
TRBD2	.	TRBV30	TRBJ2-1	CASQSGSSYNEQFF	TGTGCCTCCCAAAGCGGGAGCTCCTACAATGAGCAGTTCTTC
.	once	TRBV19	TRBJ1-1	CASSIAPDTEAFF	TGTGCCAGTAGTATAGCCCCGGACACTGAAGCTTTCTTT
TRBD1	.	TRBV19	TRBJ1-3	CASSVRQGNSGNTIYF	TGTGCCAGTAGTGTCAGACAGGGGAACTCTGGAAACACCATATATTTT
.	.	TRBV9	TRBJ2-3	CASSGPADTQYF	TGTGCCAGCAGCGGCCCGGCAGATACGCAGTATTTT
.	.	TRBV6-1	TRBJ2-3	CASSETGRAGTDTQYF	TGTGCCAGCAGTGAGACTGGCAGGGCTGGCACAGATACGCAGTATTTT
.	.	TRBV6-2/TRBV6-3	TRBJ2-7	CASSYEVGPRGEQYF	TGTGCCAGCAGTTACGAGGTGGGCCCCCGGGGCGAGCAGTACTTC
.	.	TRBV7-2	TRBJ1-1	CASSLTGDTEAFF	TGTGCCAGCAGCTTAACCGGGGACACTGAAGCTTTCTTT
TRBD2	.	TRBV6-6	TRBJ2-1	CASSYTSGRDEQFF	TGTGCCAGCAGTTACACTAGCGGGAGGGATGAGCAGTTCTTC
.	.	TRBV4-1	TRBJ2-1	CASSPLGRAPANEQFF	TGCGCCAGCAGCCCTCTAGGGCGGGCCCCGGCCAATGAGCAGTTCTTC
TRBD2	.	TRBV7-9	TRBJ2-1	CASSLAGGGNEQFF	TGTGCCAGCAGTCTAGCGGGAGGGGGGAATGAGCAGTTCTTC